The clone carrying this T cell receptor beta chain was recorded once. Its matching antigen is unknown. This sample stems from a study of T cells after yellow fever vaccination. Template switching by 5'RACE produced TCR cDNA, adding a universal primer site and UMIs. TCRdb re-called the 5' RACE reads with MiXCR, one entry per CDR3 protein. In the table there are 500,000 to 700,000 distinct CDR3 sequences, over 15% of which are singletons. V lost 3 bases to trimming and J lost 7 bases, with 9 bases between them. The CDR3 is 12 residues long. From germline, CDR1 is KGHSH and CDR2 LQKENI. Findings and caveats of the study: Reappearance after the booster was seen for most primary-vaccination clones, at 95% to 96% CD4 and 75% to 90% CD8. A small proportion of clonotypes was detected in both the CD4 and CD8 compartments. The secondary T-cell response peaked on day 5, not day 15, but was weaker.

The sequenced sample was PBMCs, obtained 15 days after the yellow fever booster vaccination. The gene calls are TRBV18 and TRBJ1-2, with D maybe TRBD1 (5 bases). The clonotype originates from a man younger than 45 who received the YFV17D yellow fever vaccine. The DNA of the CDR3 is TGTGCCAGCTCACCGGGGGTTTCTGGCTACACCTTC. This gives the protein CASSPGVSGYTF.